These 4 T cell receptor beta chains originate from one sample sequenced in a study of T cells in Graves' hyperthyroidism and ophthalmopathy. Amplification of TCR beta CDR3 regions was performed using RNA transcripts as template. When the TCR CDR3 underwent first-round RT-PCR, the HTBI primer set was used. TCRdb reprocessed the multiplex PCR reads via MiXCR and lists one record per CDR3 protein. In the table there are hundreds of thousands of distinct CDR3 sequences, approximately 25% of which are singletons. The sequenced sample consisted of blood. These receptors were collected from a man aged 50-60 years with Graves' hyperthyroidism.

This clonotype was recorded at least ten times. J is TRBJ2-7 and V is TRBV7-2; 12 bases match TRBD2. The CDR3 is 15 amino acids. CDR1 is SGHTA and CDR2 is FQGNSA in the germline V gene. V dropped 5 bases and J dropped 3; count of bases not matched to a gene: 5. CDR3 in amino acids: CASSLRTSGNYEQYF. For the CDR3, the DNA is TGTGCCAGCAGCCTACGGACTAGCGGGAACTACGAGCAGTACTTC.

The V call is TRBV29-1, the J call TRBJ2-7, with a weak D call TRBD2 (6 bases). The V gene's germline CDR1 is SQVTM and CDR2 ANQGSEA. This CDR3 has 12 residues. The ends were cut back, 6 bases at V and 6 bases at J, with 15 bases in the middle. CDR3 in amino acids: CSVKPGDSEQYF. As DNA, the CDR3 is TGCAGCGTCAAGCCGGGAGACTCCGAGCAGTACTTC.

This clonotype turned up a few times. The V and J genes are TRBV6-1 and TRBJ2-2; weak D call: TRBD2 (5 bases). The germline CDR1 and CDR2 sequences are MNHNS and SASEGT. The V and J ends lost 10 bases and 5 bases respectively, with 23 bases between them. This CDR3 is built from 16 residues. The CDR3 sequence: CATRRTRSEVTGELFF. CDR3 DNA sequence: TGTGCCACCAGACGGACTCGCTCGGAGGTTACCGGGGAGCTGTTTTTT.

The CDR3 DNA sequence: TGCAGTGCTGCCCGGGGTTCGTGGGAGCAGTTCTTC. Protein product: CSAARGSWEQFF. The chain employs TRBV20-1 and TRBJ2-1; D may be TRBD2 (5 bases). Germline CDR1 and CDR2: DFQATT and SNEGSKA (reference sequence). This CDR3 has 12 residues. The V and J ends lost 5 bases and 10 bases respectively, with 15 bases between them.